This T cell receptor beta chain was profiled in a study of blood T cell repertoires in COVID-19. As for the study in general: Sites across the United States, Italy and Spain contributed samples from acute and convalescent COVID-19.

Participant ages covered about 18 to 95 years across 24 US areas. Participant-given clinical history determined each cohort assignment. All exposed participants met a person with COVID-19 within 2 weeks before entering the study. This clone has a handful of counts. Data came from immunoSEQ multiplex PCR; TCRdb stores just in-frame clones and leaves some out. Of hundreds of thousands of clones in the sample, roughly four fifths were seen once. J was trimmed by 7 bases and V by 3 bases; bases with no gene match: 16. This CDR3 is built from 17 residues. Per the germline V gene, CDR1 is SGHRS and CDR2 is YFSETQ.

The chain combines TRBV5-1 with TRBJ2-1; 7 bases match TRBD2. Specimen: PBMCs or T cells enriched from blood (not recorded which). The receptor's source is a man aged 40-49 years who had been exposed to COVID-19. CDR3 sequence (DNA): TGCGCCAGCAGCTCTGGGGGAGGGAGGGCCGGGTCGAATGAGCAGTTCTTC. Translated, it gives CASSSGGGRAGSNEQFF.